Each of the 22 T cell receptor beta chains below was sequenced from the same sample in a study of tissue T cells after allogeneic stem cell transplantation. Sequencing used immunoSEQ multiplex PCR; TCRdb keeps in-frame clones, though not all of them. Here the sample spans about a thousand clones, 30% to 45% being singletons. Specimen: stomach tissue, collected at autopsy. The receptors stem from a female patient aged 35 to 75 with steroid-refractory graft-versus-host disease after an allogeneic stem cell transplant. Among the T cells, some may be from the graft donor.

This clone was picked up a small number of times. This chain joins TRBV24-1 and TRBJ2-7; 13 bases agree with TRBD2. The CDR3 contains 16 residues. Trimming took 1 base from V and 5 from J; bases not matched to a gene: 4. The germline V gene has CDR1 KGHDR and CDR2 SFDVKD. The CDR3 nucleotides are TGTGCCACCAGTGATTTAACTAGCGGGGGGGAAGACGAGCAGTACTTC. It codes for CATSDLTSGGEDEQYF.

This clone is medium-sized in the sample. V and J are TRBV9 and TRBJ2-7; weak D call: TRBD2 (6 bases). V lost 0 bases, J lost 1 base, and 14 bases lay in between. Germline V lookup: CDR1 SGDLS, CDR2 YYNGEE. The CDR3 contains 16 residues. The CDR3 region has the DNA TGTGCCAGCAGCGTAGGAGGAAGCGGGCCTTCCTACGAGCAGTACTTC. It specifies CASSVGGSGPSYEQYF.

By frequency in the sample, this clone is medium-sized. The V and J genes are TRBV5-4 and TRBJ1-2; 7 bases align to TRBD1. V trimming: 3 bases; J trimming: 4 bases; junction bases outside the gene matches: 6. This CDR3 has 14 residues. Germline CDR1 reads SGHNT; CDR2 reads YYREEE (reference sequence). The CDR3 spells CASSWDSLGYGYTF. CDR3 nucleotide sequence: TGTGCCAGCAGCTGGGACAGCCTTGGCTATGGCTACACCTTC.

The rearrangement joins TRBV6-5 to TRBJ2-3; perhaps TRBD1 as D (5 bases). Germline loops: CDR1 MNHEY, CDR2 SVGAGI. The V and J ends lost 7 bases and 8 bases respectively, with 19 bases between them. This CDR3 has 14 residues. In DNA form, the CDR3 reads TGTGCCAGCACAGGACAAGGCCGAGGTGGTACGCAGTATTTT. It encodes CASTGQGRGGTQYF.

The rearrangement uses TRBV2 and TRBJ2-1; D tentatively fits TRBD1 or TRBD2 (5 bases each). CDR1 and CDR2 (germline): SNHLY, FYNNEI. V lost 4 bases and J 1 base, leaving 14 bases between the germline ends. The CDR3 has 16 residues. CDR3 sequence: CASSVRAWGSYNEQFF. The CDR3 coding sequence is TGTGCCAGCAGTGTGCGGGCTTGGGGGTCCTACAATGAGCAGTTCTTC.

This clone was seen only a few times. This chain uses TRBV6-1 with TRBJ2-7; 8 positions agree with TRBD1. Germline CDR1 MNHNS, CDR2 SASEGT. V was pared by 7 bases and J by 4 bases, with 9 bases of the junction left unmatched. The length of the CDR3 is 14 residues. The DNA of the CDR3 is TGTGCCAGCAAAACGGGTCAGGGGGCTTACGAGCAGTACTTC. Translated, it gives CASKTGQGAYEQYF.

This clone was recorded a few times. The V gene is TRBV9, the J gene TRBJ1-3; a possible D gene is TRBD1 (5 bases). The CDR3 is 14 amino acids. V was shortened by 3 bases and J by 4 bases, with 11 bases between the two germline ends. The germline V gene encodes CDR1 SGDLS and CDR2 YYNGEE. The CDR3 protein is CASSARGEGNTIYF. CDR3 coding DNA: TGTGCCAGCAGCGCCCGAGGGGAGGGAAACACCATATATTTT.

The rearrangement joins TRBV2 to TRBJ1-2; TRBD1 matches at 8 bases. Trimming cost V 8 bases and J 0 bases; bases outside gene matches: 8. Germline values: CDR1 SNHLY, CDR2 FYNNEI. This CDR3 is 15 amino acids long. The CDR3 DNA reads as TGTGCCAGCCGCAGGGGGCGGACCGCTAACTATGGCTACACCTTC. Translating gives CASRRGRTANYGYTF. Complete variable domain (other parts from reference TRBV2 and TRBJ1-2): EPEVTQTPSHQVTQMGQEVILRCVPISNHLYFYWYRQILGQKVEFLVSFYNNEISEKSEIFDDQFSVERPDGSNFTLKIRSTKLEDSAMYFCASRRGRTANYGYTFGSGTRLTVV.

The rearrangement links TRBV28 to TRBJ2-3; a possible D gene is TRBD2 (6 bases). The CDR3 spans 12 residues. Per germline, CDR1 MDHEN and CDR2 SYDVKM. V lost 4 bases and J 11 bases, leaving 13 bases between the germline ends. The CDR3 loop is CASSSPRGGQYF. Written as DNA, the CDR3 is TGTGCCAGCAGTTCCCCCCGGGGAGGGCAGTATTTT.

The CDR3 sequence is CASSLIGLEAYEQYF. The DNA of the CDR3 is TGCGCCAGCAGCTTGATCGGTCTAGAAGCCTACGAGCAGTACTTC. This sequence joins TRBV5-1 and TRBJ2-7; no clear D. This CDR3 is built from 15 residues. In germline, CDR1 is SGHRS, CDR2 YFSETQ. V was shortened by 1 base and J by 2 bases, with 13 bases between the two germline ends.

CDR3 sequence: CASGPAGYEQYF. The DNA of the CDR3 is TGCGCCAGCGGGCCGGCGGGATACGAGCAGTACTTC. This chain joins TRBV10-2 and TRBJ2-7, with a weak D call TRBD2 (6 bases). The CDR3 has 12 residues. The V end was cut by 8 bases, the J end by 4 bases, with 12 bases between. Germline values: CDR1 WSHSY, CDR2 SAAADI.

Relative to its sample, this clone is large. The chain employs TRBV19 and TRBJ1-5; no reliable D call. There are 18 residues in the CDR3. Trimming pared 3 bases from V and 3 bases from J, leaving 21 bases between. Germline V lookup: CDR1 LNHDA, CDR2 SQIVND (reference sequence). CDR3 sequence (DNA): TGTGCCAGTAGTATTAAAGGTGCCGTGAAAAAATCCAATCAGCCCCAGCATTTT. It encodes CASSIKGAVKKSNQPQHF.

This clone turned up a few times. The rearrangement links TRBV5-6 to TRBJ1-4; D gene unclear. CDR1 SGHDT and CDR2 YYEEEE come from the germline V gene. The CDR3 extends over 13 amino acids. V dropped 1 base and J dropped 4 bases, with 5 bases sitting between them. CDR3 bases: TGTGCCAGCAGCTTGACGGTTAATGAAAAACTGTTTTTT. Translation gives CASSLTVNEKLFF.

In its sample, this clone was seen a few times. V gene TRBV5-1 combines with J gene TRBJ1-2; 9 nucleotides align to TRBD1. With V trimmed by 7 bases and J by 4 bases, 14 bases remained unmatched. CDR1 SGHRS and CDR2 YFSETQ come from the germline V gene. The CDR3 runs to 16 residues. The DNA of the CDR3 is TGCGCCAGCGCTCCAACCCGGGACAGGGCCGTCTATGGCTACACCTTC. It is translated as CASAPTRDRAVYGYTF. Filled out from reference TRBV5-1 and TRBJ1-2, the complete variable domain reads KAGVTQTPRYLIKTRGQQVTLSCSPISGHRSVSWYQQTPGQGLQFLFEYFSETQRNKGNFPGRFSGRQFSNSRSEMNVSTLELGDSALYLCASAPTRDRAVYGYTFGSGTRLTVV.

By share, this clone counts as medium-sized (0.01 to 0.1%). At one boundary the junction diverges from the germline segment, which might be a read error. This chain links TRBV7-8 with TRBJ1-2; D is undetermined. CDR1 is SGHVS and CDR2 is FQNEAQ in the germline V gene. The CDR3 is made up of 12 amino acids. CDR3 nucleotides: TGTGCCAGCAGCCTAGCCAGCTATGGCTACACCTTC. It translates to CASSLASYGYTF.

This clone has only a few counts. Here the CDR3 reads CASSSGQGISGNTIYF. Written as DNA, the CDR3 is TGTGCCAGCAGCTCGGGACAGGGGATCTCTGGAAACACCATATATTTT. The rearrangement links TRBV7-9 to TRBJ1-3; TRBD1 matches at 10 bases. The trim removed 4 bases at V and 0 bases at J, leaving 3 bases unmatched. This CDR3 comprises 16 residues. CDR1 and CDR2 (germline): SEHNR, FQNEAQ (reference sequence).

This clone is termed medium-sized (0.01 to 0.1%). This chain connects TRBV9 to TRBJ2-3, with 10 positions matching TRBD2. This CDR3 has 14 amino acids. The junction had 2 bases not matched to a gene; V was cut back by 2 bases and J by 5 bases. Germline CDR1 is SGDLS and CDR2 is YYNGEE. CDR3 sequence reads: CASSVSGRRDTQYF. Written as DNA, the CDR3 is TGTGCCAGCAGCGTTAGCGGGAGGAGAGATACGCAGTATTTT.

This clone is deemed medium-sized. V gene TRBV4-1 combines with J gene TRBJ2-7; D is undetermined. Germline CDR1 is MGHRA and CDR2 is YSYEKL. The CDR3 totals 16 residues. The germline V and J ends were trimmed by 0 bases and 2 bases, with 14 bases remaining between them. CDR3 nucleotide sequence: TGCGCCAGCAGCCAAGATCCTTCCGGCAGAGCCTACGAGCAGTACTTC. Protein product: CASSQDPSGRAYEQYF.

This clone was found a few times. This sequence joins TRBV5-6 and TRBJ1-5, with TRBD1 as a possible D gene (6 bases). The germline V gene encodes CDR1 SGHDT and CDR2 YYEEEE. Between the trimmed V and J ends, which lost 1 base and 7 bases, there was a span of 15 bases. The CDR3 is made up of 15 amino acids. The CDR3 DNA follows: TGTGCCAGCAGCTTGTATCTGCGGGGGCTCCAGCCCCAGCATTTT. This sequence encodes CASSLYLRGLQPQHF.

In its sample, this clone was seen a few times. The chain has TRBV3-1 (or the pseudogene TRBV3-2) and TRBJ2-7, with TRBD2 identical over 10 bases. The CDR3 extends over 15 amino acids. Germline V lookup: CDR1 LGHDT, CDR2 YNNKEL (reference sequence). V shed 4 bases, J shed 2 bases, and the junction held 5 bases outside the gene matches. The CDR3 nucleotides are TGTGCCAGCAGCCCCGGACTAGCGGACCCCTACGAGCAGTACTTC. It is translated as CASSPGLADPYEQYF.

V gene TRBV19 combines with J gene TRBJ1-5; tentatively, D is TRBD1 (6 bases). CDR1 and CDR2 (germline): LNHDA, SQIVND (reference sequence). V was trimmed by 5 bases and J by 7 bases, leaving 15 bases between them. The CDR3 covers 14 residues. The CDR3 coding sequence is TGTGCCAGTAGTGATCAGGGGTCAAGGCAGCCCCAGCATTTT. This encodes CASSDQGSRQPQHF.

This clone showed up just a few times. V usage is TRBV7-3 and J usage is TRBJ2-2; unclear D gene. Germline assignment: CDR1 SGHTA and CDR2 FQGTGA. Trimming pared 0 bases from V and 2 bases from J, leaving 1 base between. The CDR3 loop spans 13 amino acids. CDR3 region: CASSLTNTGELFF. In DNA form, the CDR3 reads TGTGCCAGCAGCTTAACTAACACCGGGGAGCTGTTTTTT.